This TCR beta chain came from a study of T cells in Graves' hyperthyroidism and ophthalmopathy. Study-level background: It was at initial diagnosis, before any treatment, that peripheral blood was collected.

This clonotype appeared many times. Its antigen is unknown. The study's findings and limits: Blood held most thyroid clonotypes expanded above 0.001 frequency.

Researchers defined stable Graves' hyperthyroidism as no ophthalmopathy progression within 18 months. Newly diagnosed hyperthyroidism, duration under 2 months, in patients aged 18 to 65. Amplification targeted TCR beta CDR3 regions from RNA transcripts. The study used the HTBI primer set for a first-round RT-PCR of the TCR CDR3. TCRdb re-called the multiplex PCR reads through MiXCR, storing one row per CDR3 protein. The sample lists 380,000 or so distinct CDR3 sequences; under 20% were seen once. V shed 5 bases and J shed 5 bases, with 12 bases lying between them. Germline V gives CDR1 MRHNA, CDR2 SNTAGT. This CDR3 has 14 amino acids.

This TCR was recovered from a woman aged 18-35 years with Graves' hyperthyroidism. The sequenced sample consisted of blood. The J gene is TRBJ2-2, the V gene TRBV6-4, with D unclear. The CDR3 protein is CASSPSSETGELFF. CDR3 nucleotides: TGTGCCAGCAGTCCAAGTTCTGAGACCGGGGAGCTGTTTTTT.